The 5 T cell receptor beta chains reported below all come from one sample, sequenced in a study of tumor T cells in aggressive B-cell lymphoma. Clones were read by immunoSEQ multiplex PCR, and TCRdb kept only the in-frame ones, dropping some. Of about 9,900 clones listed, around 85% are singletons. The sequencing input was tumor tissue. These TCRs come from an adult with diffuse large B cell lymphoma.

The rearrangement uses TRBV6-6 and TRBJ2-7; TRBD2 agrees at 8 bases. The CDR3 spans 15 residues. V trimming: 4 bases; J trimming: 3 bases; junction bases outside the gene matches: 8. Germline CDR1 MNHNY, CDR2 SVGAGI (reference sequence). CDR3 DNA: TGTGCCAGCAGTTCCACCGGGACTAGGAACTACGAGCAGTACTTC. Its protein product is CASSSTGTRNYEQYF.

V gene TRBV6-1 combines with J gene TRBJ1-5; possible D gene TRBD1, 6 bases. The CDR3 is made up of 12 amino acids. The V gene's germline CDR1 is MNHNS and CDR2 SASEGT. Between the trimmed V and J ends, which lost 4 bases and 11 bases, there was a span of 12 bases. The DNA for the CDR3 is TGTGCCAGCAGTGGGGACATCGGGACCCAGCATTTT. Protein product: CASSGDIGTQHF.

The chain combines TRBV4-2 with TRBJ2-7; possible D gene TRBD2, 5 bases. With 0 bases removed from V and 3 bases from J, the gap between germline ends came to 12 bases. CDR1 and CDR2 from the germline V gene are LGHNA and YNFKEQ. This CDR3 contains 15 residues. In nucleotides, the CDR3 is TGTGCCAGCAGCCAAGACTCGCAGCGGAACTACGAGCAGTACTTC. Translation: CASSQDSQRNYEQYF.

The chain employs TRBV27 and TRBJ2-7; D is unclear. V was shortened by 6 bases and J by 2 bases, with 11 bases between the two germline ends. Germline CDR1 and CDR2: MNHEY and SMNVEV (reference sequence). The CDR3 has 13 amino acids. This CDR3 reads CASSRLAPYEQYF. Here the CDR3 DNA reads TGTGCCAGCAGCCGACTCGCGCCCTACGAGCAGTACTTC.

The chain employs TRBV15 and TRBJ2-1; D is perhaps TRBD2 (6 bases). Deletions cut 8 bases from V and 5 bases from J, with 19 bases between. Germline V CDR1 and CDR2: LNHNV, YYDKDF (reference sequence). The CDR3 is 15 amino acids. CDR3 coding DNA: TGTGCCACCGGCCTAGGGGCGGGGAAAAACAATGAGCAGTTCTTC. Its translation: CATGLGAGKNNEQFF.